This T cell receptor (beta chain) was captured in a study of blood T cell repertoires in COVID-19. Study overall: Donors in the United States, Italy and Spain gave samples during acute or convalescent COVID-19. PBMCs, B-cell-depleted T cells, or T cells provided the cDNA or gDNA that made up the material.

How the authors handled the data: Amplification of reference gene primers provided the estimated nucleated cell counts. TCRdb's table, derived via immunoSEQ multiplex PCR, lists solely in-frame clones and lacks some. The D gene and trimming were derived from the DNA, and the V and J assignments and clone size from that table. The sample yields 75,000 to 95,000 clones, approximately 70% seen once. Trimming shortened V by 5 bases and J by 3 bases, and 13 bases separated the two germline ends. The CDR3 covers 14 residues. Germline CDR1 and CDR2: SGHTA and FQGTGA. Sequences were obtained from peripheral blood. The clonotype originates from a woman aged 55-70 years in a cohort sampled during active or convalescent COVID-19. The chain links TRBV7-3 to TRBJ1-1; D possibly corresponds to TRBD1 (5 bases). CDR3 residues: CASSVDIWHTEAFF. The CDR3 DNA reads TGTGCCAGCAGCGTGGACATATGGCACACTGAAGCTTTCTTT.